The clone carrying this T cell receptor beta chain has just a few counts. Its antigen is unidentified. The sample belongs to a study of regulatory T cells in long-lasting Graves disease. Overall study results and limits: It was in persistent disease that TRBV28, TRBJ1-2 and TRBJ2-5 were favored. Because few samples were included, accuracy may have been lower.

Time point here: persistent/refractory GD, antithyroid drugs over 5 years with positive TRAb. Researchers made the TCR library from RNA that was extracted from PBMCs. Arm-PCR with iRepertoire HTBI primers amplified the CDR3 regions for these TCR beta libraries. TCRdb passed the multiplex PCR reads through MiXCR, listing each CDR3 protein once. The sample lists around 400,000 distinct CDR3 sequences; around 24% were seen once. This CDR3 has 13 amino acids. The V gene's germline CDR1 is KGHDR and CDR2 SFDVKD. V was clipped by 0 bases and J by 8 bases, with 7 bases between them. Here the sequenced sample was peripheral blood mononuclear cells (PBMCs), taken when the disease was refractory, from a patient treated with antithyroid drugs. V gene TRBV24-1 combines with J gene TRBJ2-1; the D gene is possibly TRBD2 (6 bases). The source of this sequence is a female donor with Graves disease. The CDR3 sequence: CATSDLGGYEQFF. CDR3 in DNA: TGTGCCACCAGTGATTTGGGGGGGTATGAGCAGTTCTTC.